This TCR beta chain was retrieved from a study of blood T cell repertoires in COVID-19. The wider study: The cDNA or gDNA used as material had been derived from T cells, B-cell-depleted T cells, or PBMCs.

The CDR3 runs 17 residues. V was clipped by 6 bases and J by 3 bases; unmatched bases: 14. The germline gives CDR1 SGHRS, CDR2 YFSETQ. This clone was seen more than once but under ten times. Sequencing used immunoSEQ multiplex PCR; TCRdb keeps in-frame clones, though not all of them. The table shows more than 110,000 clones, with about 80% occurring only once. The TCR originated in a human donor in a cohort sampled during active COVID-19. Source material: peripheral blood. The chain carries TRBV5-1 and TRBJ1-3; 8 nucleotides match TRBD1. CDR3 loop: CASTRDGPDRGGNTIYF. Written as DNA, the CDR3 is TGCGCCAGCACCCGCGATGGGCCCGACAGGGGTGGAAACACCATATATTTT.